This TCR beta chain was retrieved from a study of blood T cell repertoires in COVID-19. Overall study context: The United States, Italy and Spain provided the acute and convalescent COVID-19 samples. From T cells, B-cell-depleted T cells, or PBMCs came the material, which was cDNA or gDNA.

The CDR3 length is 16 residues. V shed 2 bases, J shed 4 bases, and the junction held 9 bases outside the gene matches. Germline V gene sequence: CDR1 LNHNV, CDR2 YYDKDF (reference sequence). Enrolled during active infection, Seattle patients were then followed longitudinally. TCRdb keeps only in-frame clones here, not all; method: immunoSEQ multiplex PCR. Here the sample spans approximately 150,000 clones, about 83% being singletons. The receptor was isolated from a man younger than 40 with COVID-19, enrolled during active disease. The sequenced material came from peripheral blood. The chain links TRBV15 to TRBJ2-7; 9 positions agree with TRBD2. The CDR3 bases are TGTGCCACCAGCAGATCCCGCCAAGCGGGAGGATACGAGCAGTACTTC. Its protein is CATSRSRQAGGYEQYF.